The 8 T cell receptor beta chains below come from one sample, sequenced in a study of T cells in Graves' hyperthyroidism and ophthalmopathy. The investigators amplified TCR beta CDR3 regions from RNA transcripts. First-round RT-PCR of the TCR CDR3 relied on the HTBI primer set. Each CDR3 protein gets one entry after TCRdb re-called the multiplex PCR reads with MiXCR. The sample has 45,000 to 55,000 distinct CDR3 sequences; roughly 51% are singletons. The sequencing sample was made of peripheral blood or thyroid tissue (not recorded which). The source of these receptors is a man aged 18 to 29 with Graves' hyperthyroidism.

CDR3: CSVRPGTANYGYTF. DNA of the CDR3: TGCAGCGTGAGGCCCGGGACGGCTAACTATGGCTACACCTTC. The genes are TRBV29-1 and TRBJ1-2; tentatively, D is TRBD1 (5 bases). V shed 6 bases and J shed 0 bases, with 14 bases lying between them. Germline-derived CDR1 and CDR2 are SQVTM and ANQGSEA. The CDR3 spans 14 residues.

This clonotype has a handful of counts. This may be a read error, as it is one base from a much larger clone. This sequence joins TRBV2 and TRBJ2-7, with D hard to call. Germline V lookup: CDR1 SNHLY, CDR2 FYNNEI. V was cut by 8 bases and J by 7 bases, with 15 bases left in between. The CDR3 sequence is 12 residues long. CDR3 bases: TGTGCCAGCTCGGCAGGCCTGAGGGAGCAGTACTTC. Amino acids: CASSAGLREQYF.

This clonotype was found once. The chain recombines TRBV7-2 with TRBJ2-5; 7 bases agree with TRBD2. The CDR3 loop spans 15 amino acids. V trimming: 6 bases; J trimming: 2 bases; junction bases outside the gene matches: 9. Germline CDR1 and CDR2: SGHTA and FQGNSA. The CDR3 is CASSGGRVGQETQYF. In DNA form, the CDR3 reads TGTGCCAGCAGTGGGGGGAGGGTTGGGCAAGAGACCCAGTACTTC.

The V gene is TRBV5-5, the J gene TRBJ2-7; maybe TRBD1 (6 bases). The V gene's germline CDR1 is SGHKS and CDR2 YYEKEE (reference sequence). The CDR3 spans 14 residues. Trimming shortened V by 4 bases and J by 4 bases, and 15 bases separated the two germline ends. CDR3 in DNA: TGTGCCAGCAGCCAAGGACGACAGGATTACGAGCAGTACTTC. Protein: CASSQGRQDYEQYF.

This clonotype was seen at least ten times. The rearrangement uses TRBV7-3 and TRBJ1-1; D might be TRBD1 (5 bases). Germline CDR1 is SGHTA and CDR2 is FQGTGA. The ends were cut back, 5 bases at V and 2 bases at J, with 12 bases in the middle. This CDR3 is built from 14 residues. CDR3 sequence: CASSRDGGNTEAFF. The CDR3, as DNA: TGTGCCAGCAGCCGGGACGGGGGAAACACTGAAGCTTTCTTT.

The chain uses TRBV7-9 and TRBJ1-5; D gene ambiguous. The CDR3 is made up of 15 amino acids. Trimming removed 5 bases from V and 0 bases from J, with 11 bases in between. Per germline, CDR1 SEHNR and CDR2 FQNEAQ (reference sequence). This CDR3 is CASSAQTFSNQPQHF. DNA for the CDR3: TGTGCCAGCAGCGCACAGACGTTTAGCAATCAGCCCCAGCATTTT. The whole variable domain, remainder taken from reference TRBV7-9 and TRBJ1-5, is DTGVSQNPRHKITKRGQNVTFRCDPISEHNRLYWYRQTLGQGPEFLTYFQNEAQLEKSRLLSDRFSAERPKGSFSTLEIQRTEQGDSAMYLCASSAQTFSNQPQHFGDGTRLSIL.

This clonotype came up once. The V call is TRBV10-2, the J call TRBJ2-7, with 9 bases that match TRBD2. The junction had 11 bases not matched to a gene; V was cut back by 6 bases and J by 5 bases. Germline V gene data show CDR1 as WSHSY and CDR2 as SAAADI. The CDR3 is 15 residues long. For the CDR3, the DNA is TGCGCCAGCAGCTTGGTAGCGGGGGACTTCGACGAGCAGTACTTC. Translation gives CASSLVAGDFDEQYF.

There are many counts of this clonotype. The V and J genes are TRBV27 and TRBJ2-7, with D hard to call. CDR3 length: 14 residues. Trimming stripped 1 base from V and 7 bases from J, with 14 bases between. Germline V gives CDR1 MNHEY, CDR2 SMNVEV (reference sequence). CDR3 protein: CASSLFTGGQEQYF. CDR3 sequence (DNA): TGTGCCAGCAGTTTATTTACGGGTGGCCAGGAGCAGTACTTC.